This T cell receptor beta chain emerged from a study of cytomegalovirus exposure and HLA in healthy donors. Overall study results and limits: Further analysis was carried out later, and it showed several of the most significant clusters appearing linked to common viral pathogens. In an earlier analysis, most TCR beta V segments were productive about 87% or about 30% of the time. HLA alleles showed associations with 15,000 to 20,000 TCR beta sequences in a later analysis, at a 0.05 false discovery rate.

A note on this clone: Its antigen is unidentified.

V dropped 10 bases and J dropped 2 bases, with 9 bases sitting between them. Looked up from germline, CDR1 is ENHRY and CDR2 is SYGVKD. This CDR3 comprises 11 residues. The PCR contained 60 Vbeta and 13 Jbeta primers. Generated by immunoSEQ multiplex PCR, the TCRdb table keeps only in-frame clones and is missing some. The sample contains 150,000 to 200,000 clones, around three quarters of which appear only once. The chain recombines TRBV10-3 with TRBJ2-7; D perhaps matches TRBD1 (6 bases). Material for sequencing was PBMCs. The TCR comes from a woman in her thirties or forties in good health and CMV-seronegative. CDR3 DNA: TGTGCCACGGGACAAACCTACGAGCAGTACTTC. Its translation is CATGQTYEQYF.